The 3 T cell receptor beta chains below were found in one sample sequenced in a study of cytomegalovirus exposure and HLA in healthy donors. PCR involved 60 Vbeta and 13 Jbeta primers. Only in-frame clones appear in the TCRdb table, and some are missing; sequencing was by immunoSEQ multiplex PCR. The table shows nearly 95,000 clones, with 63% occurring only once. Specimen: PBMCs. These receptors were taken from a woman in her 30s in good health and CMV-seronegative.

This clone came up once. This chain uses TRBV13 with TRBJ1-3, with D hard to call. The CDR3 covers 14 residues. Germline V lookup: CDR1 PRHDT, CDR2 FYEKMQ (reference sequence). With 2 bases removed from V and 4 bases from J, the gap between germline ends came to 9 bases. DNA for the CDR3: TGTGCCAGCAGCTTACCGACAAGAGGAAACACCATATATTTT. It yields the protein CASSLPTRGNTIYF. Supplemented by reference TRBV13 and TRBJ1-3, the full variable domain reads AAGVIQSPRHLIKEKRETATLKCYPIPRHDTVYWYQQGPGQDPQFLISFYEKMQSDKGSIPDRFSAQQFSDYHSELNMSSLELGDSALYFCASSLPTRGNTIYFGEGSWLTVV.

Here the CDR3 DNA reads TGTGCCTGGGACAGGGCCCCCTACGAGCAGTACTTC. This encodes CAWDRAPYEQYF. The V and J genes are TRBV30 and TRBJ2-5; 7 bases agree with TRBD1. The better agreement between TRBJ2-7 and the DNA end casts doubt on the J call. CDR3 length: 12 residues. CDR1 and CDR2 (germline): GTSNPN, SVGIG (reference sequence).

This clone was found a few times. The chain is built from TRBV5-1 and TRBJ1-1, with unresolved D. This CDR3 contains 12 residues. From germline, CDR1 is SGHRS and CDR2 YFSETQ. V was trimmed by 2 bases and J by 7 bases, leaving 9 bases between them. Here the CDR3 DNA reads TGCGCCAGCAGCTTAGGAGGGCTTGAAGCTTTCTTT. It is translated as CASSLGGLEAFF.